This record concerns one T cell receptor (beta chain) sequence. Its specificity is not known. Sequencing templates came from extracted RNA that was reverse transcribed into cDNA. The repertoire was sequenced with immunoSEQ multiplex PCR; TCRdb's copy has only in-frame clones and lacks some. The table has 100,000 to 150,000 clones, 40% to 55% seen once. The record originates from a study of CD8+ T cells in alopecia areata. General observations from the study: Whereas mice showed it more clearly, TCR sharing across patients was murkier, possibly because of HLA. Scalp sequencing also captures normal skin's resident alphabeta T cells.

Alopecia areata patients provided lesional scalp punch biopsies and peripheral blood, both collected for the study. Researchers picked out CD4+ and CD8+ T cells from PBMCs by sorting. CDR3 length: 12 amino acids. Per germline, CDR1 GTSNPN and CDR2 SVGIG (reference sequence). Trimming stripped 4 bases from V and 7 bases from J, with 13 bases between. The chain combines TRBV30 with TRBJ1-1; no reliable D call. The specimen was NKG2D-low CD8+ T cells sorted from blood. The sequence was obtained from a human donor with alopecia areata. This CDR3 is CAWTSDGDEAFF. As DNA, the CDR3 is TGTGCCTGGACTAGTGACGGGGATGAAGCTTTCTTT.